This TCR beta chain originates from a study of blood T cells in healthy people across ages. Donors each provided about 9.5 milliliters of peripheral blood. A second PCR of 7 to 11 cycles used a sample-barcoded 5' primer and a J-beta primer mix. Template switching added a 12-random-nucleotide identifier to every cDNA molecule. Each of the samples gave a minimum of 3 million paired-end reads that contained CDR3. Each CDR3 protein is one row after TCRdb ran MiXCR on the 5' RACE reads. The sample has about 810,000 distinct CDR3 sequences, roughly 40% seen once. The origin of this receptor is a man younger than 35 in good health. Material for sequencing was blood.

CDR3 coding DNA: TGCGCCAGCAGCCAAAACGGTCGGACCCAGTACTTC. This translates into CASSQNGRTQYF. The chain couples TRBV4-1 to TRBJ2-7; D is unresolved. The assigned J gene may be wrong: the sequence end matches TRBJ2-5 better. CDR3 size: 12 residues. From germline, CDR1 is MGHRA and CDR2 YSYEKL.